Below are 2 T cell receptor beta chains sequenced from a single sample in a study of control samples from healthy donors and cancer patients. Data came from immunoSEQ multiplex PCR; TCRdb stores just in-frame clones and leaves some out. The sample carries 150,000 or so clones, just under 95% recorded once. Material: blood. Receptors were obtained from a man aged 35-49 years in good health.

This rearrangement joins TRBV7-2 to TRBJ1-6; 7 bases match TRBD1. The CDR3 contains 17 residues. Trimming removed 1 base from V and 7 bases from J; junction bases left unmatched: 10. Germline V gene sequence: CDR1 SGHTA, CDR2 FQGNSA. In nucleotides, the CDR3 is TGTGCCAGCAGCTTAGTCAACAGGGGCGTGGGGAATTCACCCCTCCACTTT. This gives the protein CASSLVNRGVGNSPLHF.

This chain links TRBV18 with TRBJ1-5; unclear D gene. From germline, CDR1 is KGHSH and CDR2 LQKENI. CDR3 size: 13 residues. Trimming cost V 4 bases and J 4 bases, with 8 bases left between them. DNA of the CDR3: TGTGCCAGCTCACTTCAGGATAATCAGCCCCAGCATTTT. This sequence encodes CASSLQDNQPQHF.